This T cell receptor beta chain originates from a study of OX40 agonist ivuxolimab in advanced cancers. Sequencing used immunoSEQ multiplex PCR; TCRdb keeps in-frame clones, though not all of them. The sample yields about 81,000 clones, about 86% seen once. The TCR was taken from an adult with an advanced solid tumor such as melanoma, head and neck, liver or kidney cancer. The specimen was CD4+ or CD8+ T cells sorted from blood, collected in a trial of the OX40 agonist ivuxolimab.

The CDR3, as DNA: TGTGCCACCAGCACACCCGGTAGGGGGGAAAACATTCAGTACTTC. It specifies CATSTPGRGENIQYF. This chain joins TRBV15 and TRBJ2-4; possibly TRBD1 or TRBD2 for D (6 bases each). V was shortened by 4 bases and J by 5 bases, with 15 bases between the two germline ends. Looked up from germline, CDR1 is LNHNV and CDR2 is YYDKDF (reference sequence). The CDR3 runs to 15 residues.